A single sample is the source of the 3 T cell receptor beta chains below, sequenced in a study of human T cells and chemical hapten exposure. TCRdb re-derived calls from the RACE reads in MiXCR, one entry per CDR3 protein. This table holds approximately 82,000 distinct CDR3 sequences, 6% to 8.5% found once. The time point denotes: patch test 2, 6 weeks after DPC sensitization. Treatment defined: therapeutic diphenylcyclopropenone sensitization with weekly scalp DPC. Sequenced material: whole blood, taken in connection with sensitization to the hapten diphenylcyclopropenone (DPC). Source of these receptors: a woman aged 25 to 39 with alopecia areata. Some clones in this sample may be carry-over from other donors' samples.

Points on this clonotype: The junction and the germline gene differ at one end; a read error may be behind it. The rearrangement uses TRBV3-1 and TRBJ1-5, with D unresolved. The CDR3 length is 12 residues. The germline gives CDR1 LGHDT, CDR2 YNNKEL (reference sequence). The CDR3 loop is CAGSQAGLSQHF. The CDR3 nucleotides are TGTGCCGGCAGCCAAGCCGGACTTTCCCAGCATTTT.

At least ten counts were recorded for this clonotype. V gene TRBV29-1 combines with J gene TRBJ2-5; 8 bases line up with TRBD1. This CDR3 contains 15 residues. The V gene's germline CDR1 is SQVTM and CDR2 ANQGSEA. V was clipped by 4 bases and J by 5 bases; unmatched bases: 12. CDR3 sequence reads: CSVGSLDRGGETQYF. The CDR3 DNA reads TGCAGCGTTGGGTCCCTCGACAGGGGAGGCGAGACCCAGTACTTC.

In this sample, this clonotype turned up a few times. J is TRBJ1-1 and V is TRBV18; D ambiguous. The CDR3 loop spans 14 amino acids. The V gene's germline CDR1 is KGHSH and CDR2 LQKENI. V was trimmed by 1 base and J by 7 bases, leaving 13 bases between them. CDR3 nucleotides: TGTGCCAGCTCACCACGTTCGGGCACAGATGAAGCTTTCTTT. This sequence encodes CASSPRSGTDEAFF. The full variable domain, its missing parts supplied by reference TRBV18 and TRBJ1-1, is NAGVMQNPRHLVRRRGQEARLRCSPMKGHSHVYWYRQLPEEGLKFMVYLQKENIIDESGMPKERFSAEFPKEGPSILRIQQVVRGDSAAYFCASSPRSGTDEAFFGQGTRLTVV.